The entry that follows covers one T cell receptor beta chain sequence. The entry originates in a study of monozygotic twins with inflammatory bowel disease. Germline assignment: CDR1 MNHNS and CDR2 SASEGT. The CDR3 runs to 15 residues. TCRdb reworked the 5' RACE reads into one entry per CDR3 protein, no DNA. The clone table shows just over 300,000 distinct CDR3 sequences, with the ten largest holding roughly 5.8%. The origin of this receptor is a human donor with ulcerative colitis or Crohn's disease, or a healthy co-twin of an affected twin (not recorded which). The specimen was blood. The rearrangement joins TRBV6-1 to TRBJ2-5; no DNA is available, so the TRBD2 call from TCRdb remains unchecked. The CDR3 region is CASSGLAEIQETQYF.